A single sample is the source of the 17 T cell receptor beta chains below, sequenced in a study of T cells in Graves' hyperthyroidism and ophthalmopathy. Researchers amplified the TCR beta CDR3 regions from RNA transcripts. When the TCR CDR3 underwent first-round RT-PCR, the HTBI primer set was used. TCRdb passed the multiplex PCR reads through MiXCR, listing each CDR3 protein once. The data hold approximately 520,000 distinct CDR3 sequences, with around 24% observed a single time. The specimen was blood. These receptors were taken from a woman aged 25 to 39 with Graves' ophthalmopathy.

This clonotype appeared many times. This chain connects TRBV2 to TRBJ2-5; 7 bases agree with TRBD1. Losses at the gene ends were 8 bases for V and 1 base for J; bases not matched to a gene: 7. This CDR3 spans 14 amino acids. In germline, CDR1 is SNHLY, CDR2 FYNNEI. CDR3 region: CASVGGLVQETQYF. The CDR3 region has the DNA TGTGCCAGCGTAGGGGGCCTCGTCCAAGAGACCCAGTACTTC.

This clonotype showed up just a few times. The rearrangement uses TRBV12-3 or TRBV12-4 and TRBJ1-1; 7 bases are shared with TRBD1. The length of the CDR3 is 14 residues. V dropped 5 bases and J dropped 5; count of bases not matched to a gene: 8. The CDR3 protein is CASSETGRRTEAFF. The CDR3 coding sequence is TGTGCCAGCAGTGAGACAGGGCGTCGAACTGAAGCTTTCTTT.

This clonotype was observed at least ten times. The rearrangement links TRBV4-2 to TRBJ1-5; unclear D gene. V was pared by 1 base and J by 6 bases, with 10 bases between. Germline CDR1 LGHNA, CDR2 YNFKEQ. There are 14 residues in the CDR3. CDR3 bases: TGTGCCAGCAGCCAAGGTCCGAGATTTCAGCCCCAGCATTTT. It translates to CASSQGPRFQPQHF.

V and J are TRBV6-1 and TRBJ1-5, with D uncertain. The germline gives CDR1 MNHNS, CDR2 SASEGT. CDR3 size: 16 residues. V shed 4 bases and J shed 3 bases, with 16 bases lying between them. CDR3 residues: CASSGRRANVNQPQHF. The CDR3 DNA reads as TGTGCCAGCAGTGGCCGACGGGCGAACGTCAATCAGCCCCAGCATTTT.

The V call is TRBV7-9, the J call TRBJ2-7; D may be TRBD1 or TRBD2 (6 bases each). The CDR3 sequence is 13 residues long. Trimming left V 5 bases short and J 5 bases short, with 13 bases between. CDR1 and CDR2 from the germline V gene are SEHNR and FQNEAQ (reference sequence). CDR3 DNA: TGTGCCAGCAGCCCAAAGGGGGGCCACGAGCAGTACTTC. Protein: CASSPKGGHEQYF.

The table lists this clonotype with a few counts. The chain links TRBV20-1 to TRBJ1-1, with D uncertain. Germline V lookup: CDR1 DFQATT, CDR2 SNEGSKA (reference sequence). This CDR3 contains 11 residues. Trimming cost V 5 bases and J 7 bases, with 11 bases left between them. The DNA of the CDR3 is TGCAGTGCTGGTGGGGTGAATGAAGCTTTCTTT. Residues: CSAGGVNEAFF.

This clonotype was recorded at least ten times. J is TRBJ2-7 and V is TRBV6-1; the D gene is possibly TRBD2 (6 bases). The CDR3 is 14 amino acids. Looked up from germline, CDR1 is MNHNS and CDR2 is SASEGT. V lost 7 bases and J 4 bases, leaving 17 bases between the germline ends. This CDR3 reads CASTAHGGIYEQYF. CDR3 coding DNA: TGTGCCAGCACTGCCCACGGAGGGATTTACGAGCAGTACTTC.

This clonotype was detected only a few times. This sequence joins TRBV15 and TRBJ2-2, with D possibly being TRBD1 or TRBD2 (5 bases each). The V gene's germline CDR1 is LNHNV and CDR2 YYDKDF (reference sequence). Trimming cost V 0 bases and J 6 bases, with 8 bases left between them. The CDR3 has 14 amino acids. CDR3 bases: TGTGCCACCAGCAGAGATGTGGGGGCCGGGGAGCTGTTTTTT. Translated: CATSRDVGAGELFF. The full variable domain, in which reference TRBV15 and TRBJ2-2 provide the parts outside the CDR3, is DAMVIQNPRYQVTQFGKPVTLSCSQTLNHNVMYWYQQKSSQAPKLLFHYYDKDFNNEADTPDNFQSRRPNTSFCFLDIRSPGLGDTAMYLCATSRDVGAGELFFGEGSRLTVL.

This clonotype has more than one count but fewer than ten. This chain links TRBV13 with TRBJ2-5; 8 nucleotides match TRBD1. J was trimmed by 2 bases and V by 5 bases; bases with no gene match: 7. Per the germline V gene, CDR1 is PRHDT and CDR2 is FYEKMQ (reference sequence). The CDR3 covers 15 residues. The CDR3 sequence: CASSPRTGQQETQYF. CDR3 coding DNA: TGTGCCAGCAGCCCAAGGACAGGGCAACAAGAGACCCAGTACTTC.

Many counts were recorded for this clonotype. The chain uses TRBV6-5 and TRBJ2-7; D might be TRBD1 (5 bases). Trimming took 0 bases from V and 3 from J, leaving 6 bases between them. Germline V gene data show CDR1 as MNHEY and CDR2 as SVGAGI. The CDR3 totals 13 residues. CDR3 coding DNA: TGTGCCAGCAGTTACTCGACAGACTACGAGCAGTACTTC. Its translation: CASSYSTDYEQYF.

The V gene is TRBV28, the J gene TRBJ2-2; D might be TRBD2 (5 bases). The V and J ends lost 4 bases and 2 bases respectively, with 17 bases between them. The CDR3 has 17 amino acids. Germline V gene sequence: CDR1 MDHEN, CDR2 SYDVKM. CDR3 sequence: CASSYFSTGENTGELFF. The CDR3 nucleotides read TGTGCCAGCAGTTATTTCTCGACCGGGGAAAACACCGGGGAGCTGTTTTTT.

This clonotype was detected a few times. This chain joins TRBV18 and TRBJ2-5; TRBD2 agrees at 7 bases. Germline assignment: CDR1 KGHSH and CDR2 LQKENI. V dropped 0 bases and J dropped 2; count of bases not matched to a gene: 6. The CDR3 extends over 16 amino acids. CDR3 DNA: TGTGCCAGCTCACCACCTGTGGGGGGGAAACAAGAGACCCAGTACTTC. Its protein is CASSPPVGGKQETQYF.

This clonotype was picked up many times. CDR3 DNA sequence: TGCAGTGCTAGACAGGCAGGGCGGACCTACGAGCAGTACTTC. Protein product: CSARQAGRTYEQYF. The genes are TRBV20-1 and TRBJ2-7; D perhaps matches TRBD1 (5 bases). Germline V gene lookup returns CDR1 DFQATT and CDR2 SNEGSKA (reference sequence). The V and J ends lost 2 bases and 2 bases respectively, with 13 bases between them. The CDR3 length is 14 residues.

The V gene is TRBV4-1, the J gene TRBJ2-7, with D possibly being TRBD1 (6 bases). Trimming removed 1 base from V and 2 bases from J, with 12 bases in between. The germline V gene has CDR1 MGHRA and CDR2 YSYEKL. This CDR3 contains 15 residues. CDR3 DNA: TGCGCCAGCAGCCAAGGCCACAGGGACCCCTACGAGCAGTACTTC. Its protein is CASSQGHRDPYEQYF.

V usage is TRBV12-3 or TRBV12-4 and J usage is TRBJ2-7; D not certain. Deletions cut 1 base from V and 4 bases from J, with 8 bases between. The CDR3 extends over 13 amino acids. CDR3 DNA sequence: TGTGCCAGCAGTTTAGGGCACCAATACGAGCAGTACTTC. As protein: CASSLGHQYEQYF.

The sample holds a few counts of this clonotype. This chain uses TRBV6-1 with TRBJ2-5; D remains unclear. The germline gives CDR1 MNHNS, CDR2 SASEGT. With 2 bases removed from V and 1 base from J, the gap between germline ends came to 14 bases. There are 16 residues in the CDR3. The CDR3 nucleotides are TGTGCCAGCAGTGAACAGGTTCCAGGTCCCCAAGAGACCCAGTACTTC. Protein sequence: CASSEQVPGPQETQYF.

A single count supports this clonotype. J is TRBJ2-2 and V is TRBV7-3; D might be TRBD2 (5 bases). In germline, CDR1 is SGHTA, CDR2 FQGTGA. The V and J ends lost 8 bases and 0 bases respectively, with 16 bases between them. The CDR3 runs 16 residues. CDR3 in amino acids: CASGTAGPANTGELFF. The CDR3, as DNA: TGTGCCAGCGGTACGGCGGGCCCTGCGAACACCGGGGAGCTGTTTTTT.